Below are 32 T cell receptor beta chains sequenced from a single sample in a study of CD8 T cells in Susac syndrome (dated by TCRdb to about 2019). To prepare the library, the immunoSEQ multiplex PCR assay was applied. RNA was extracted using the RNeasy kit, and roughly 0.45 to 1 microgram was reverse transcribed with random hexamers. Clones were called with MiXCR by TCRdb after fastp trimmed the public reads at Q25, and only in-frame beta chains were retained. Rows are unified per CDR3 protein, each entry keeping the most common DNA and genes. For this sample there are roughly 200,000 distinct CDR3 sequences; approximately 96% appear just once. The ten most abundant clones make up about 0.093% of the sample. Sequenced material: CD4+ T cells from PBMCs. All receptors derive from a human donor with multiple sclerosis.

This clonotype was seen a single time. The CDR3 loop reads CSARAGDRGYEQYF. DNA of the CDR3: TGCAGTGCTAGAGCGGGGGACAGGGGCTACGAGCAGTACTTC. The V gene is TRBV20-1, the J gene TRBJ2-7, with 10 bases matching TRBD1. Germline assignment: CDR1 DFQATT and CDR2 SNEGSKA (reference sequence). This CDR3 has 14 residues. V trimming: 1 base; J trimming: 3 bases; junction bases outside the gene matches: 3.

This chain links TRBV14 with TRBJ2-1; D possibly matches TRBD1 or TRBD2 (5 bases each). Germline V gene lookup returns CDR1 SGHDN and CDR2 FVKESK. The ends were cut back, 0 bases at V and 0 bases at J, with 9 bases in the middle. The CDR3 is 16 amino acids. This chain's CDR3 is CASSQDSGSSYNEQFF. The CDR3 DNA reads TGTGCCAGCAGCCAAGATTCAGGGAGCTCCTACAATGAGCAGTTCTTC.

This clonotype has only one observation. For the CDR3, the DNA is TGTGCCAGCAGCTTCTTTCAGGGGGTCAATCAGCCCCAGCATTTT. This sequence encodes CASSFFQGVNQPQHF. V gene TRBV5-6 combines with J gene TRBJ1-5; 7 bases map to TRBD1. CDR1 SGHDT and CDR2 YYEEEE come from the germline V gene. The CDR3 has 15 amino acids. The junction had 5 bases not matched to a gene; V was cut back by 2 bases and J by 3 bases.

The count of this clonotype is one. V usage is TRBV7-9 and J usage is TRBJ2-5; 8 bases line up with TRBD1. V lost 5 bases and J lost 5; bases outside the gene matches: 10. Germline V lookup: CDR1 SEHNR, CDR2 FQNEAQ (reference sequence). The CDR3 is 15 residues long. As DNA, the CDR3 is TGTGCCAGCAGCAAGATATCGACAGGGGCCGAGACCCAGTACTTC. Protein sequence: CASSKISTGAETQYF.

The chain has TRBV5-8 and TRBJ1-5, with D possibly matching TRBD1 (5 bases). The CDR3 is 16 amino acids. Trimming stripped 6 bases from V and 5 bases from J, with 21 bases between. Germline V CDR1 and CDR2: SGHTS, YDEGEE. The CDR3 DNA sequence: TGTGCCAGCAACCGCGGAGGGGTTATCTTAGATCAGCCCCAGCATTTT. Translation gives CASNRGGVILDQPQHF. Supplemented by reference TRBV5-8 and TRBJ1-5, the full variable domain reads EAGVTQSPTHLIKTRGQQATLRCSPISGHTSVYWYQQALGLGLQFLLWYDEGEERNRGNFPPRFSGRQFPNYSSELNVNALELEDSALYLCASNRGGVILDQPQHFGDGTRLSIL.

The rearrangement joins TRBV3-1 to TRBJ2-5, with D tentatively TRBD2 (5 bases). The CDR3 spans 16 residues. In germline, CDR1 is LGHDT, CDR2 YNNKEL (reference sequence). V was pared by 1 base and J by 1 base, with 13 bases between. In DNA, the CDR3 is TGTGCCAGCAGCCAAGGGATGGCGCTAGCCCAAGAGACCCAGTACTTC. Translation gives CASSQGMALAQETQYF.

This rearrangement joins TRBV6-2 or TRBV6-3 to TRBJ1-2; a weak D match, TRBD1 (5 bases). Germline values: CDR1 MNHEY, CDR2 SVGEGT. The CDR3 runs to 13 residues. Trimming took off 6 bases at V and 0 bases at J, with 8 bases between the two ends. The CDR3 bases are TGTGCCAGCAGCATGACAGCTAACTATGGCTACACCTTC. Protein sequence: CASSMTANYGYTF.

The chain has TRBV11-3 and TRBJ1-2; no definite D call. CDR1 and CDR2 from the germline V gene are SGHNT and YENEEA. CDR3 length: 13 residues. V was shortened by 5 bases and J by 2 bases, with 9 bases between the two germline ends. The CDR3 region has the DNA TGTGCCAGCAGCCATGACATGAACTATGGCTACACCTTC. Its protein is CASSHDMNYGYTF. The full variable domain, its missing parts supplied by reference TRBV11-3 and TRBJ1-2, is EAGVVQSPRYKIIEKKQPVAFWCNPISGHNTLYWYLQNLGQGPELLIRYENEEAVDDSQLPKDRFSAERLKGVDSTLKIQPAELGDSAVYLCASSHDMNYGYTFGSGTRLTVV.

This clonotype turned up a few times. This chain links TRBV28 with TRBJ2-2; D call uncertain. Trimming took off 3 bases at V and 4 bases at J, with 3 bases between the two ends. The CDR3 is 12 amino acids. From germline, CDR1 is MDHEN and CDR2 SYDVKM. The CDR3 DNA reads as TGTGCCAGCAGTTTGGCCACCGGGGAGCTGTTTTTT. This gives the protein CASSLATGELFF. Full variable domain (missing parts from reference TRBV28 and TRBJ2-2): DVKVTQSSRYLVKRTGEKVFLECVQDMDHENMFWYRQDPGLGLRLIYFSYDVKMKEKGDIPEGYSVSREKKERFSLILESASTNQTSMYLCASSLATGELFFGEGSRLTVL.

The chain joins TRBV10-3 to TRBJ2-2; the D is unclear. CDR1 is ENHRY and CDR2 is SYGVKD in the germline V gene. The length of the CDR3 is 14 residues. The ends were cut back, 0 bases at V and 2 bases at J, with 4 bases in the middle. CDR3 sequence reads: CAISESENTGELFF. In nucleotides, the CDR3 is TGTGCCATCAGTGAGTCGGAAAACACCGGGGAGCTGTTTTTT.

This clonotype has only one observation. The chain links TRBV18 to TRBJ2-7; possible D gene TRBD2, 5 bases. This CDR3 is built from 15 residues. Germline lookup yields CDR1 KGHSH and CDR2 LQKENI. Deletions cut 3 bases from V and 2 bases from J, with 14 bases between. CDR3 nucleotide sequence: TGTGCCAGCTCACCCGACCGGGGAGAGGCCTACGAGCAGTACTTC. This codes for CASSPDRGEAYEQYF.

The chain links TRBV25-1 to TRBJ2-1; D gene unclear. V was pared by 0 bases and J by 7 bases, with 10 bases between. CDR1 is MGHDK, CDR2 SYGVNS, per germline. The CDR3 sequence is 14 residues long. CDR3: CASSEYLASNEQFF. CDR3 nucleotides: TGTGCCAGCAGTGAATATCTCGCCTCAAATGAGCAGTTCTTC.

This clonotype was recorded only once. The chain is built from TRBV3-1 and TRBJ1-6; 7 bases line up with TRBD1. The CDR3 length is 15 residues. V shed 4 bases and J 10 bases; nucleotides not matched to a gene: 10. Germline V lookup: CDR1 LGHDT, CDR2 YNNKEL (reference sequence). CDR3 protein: CASSRAGTEGSPLHF. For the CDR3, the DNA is TGTGCCAGCAGCCGAGCCGGGACAGAGGGATCACCCCTCCACTTT.

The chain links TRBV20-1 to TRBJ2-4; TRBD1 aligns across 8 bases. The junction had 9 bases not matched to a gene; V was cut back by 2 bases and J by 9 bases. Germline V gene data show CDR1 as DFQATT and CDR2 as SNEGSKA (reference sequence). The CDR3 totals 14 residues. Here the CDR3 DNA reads TGCAGTGCTAGACTTGGACAGGGCCAGGGCATTCAGTACTTC. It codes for CSARLGQGQGIQYF.

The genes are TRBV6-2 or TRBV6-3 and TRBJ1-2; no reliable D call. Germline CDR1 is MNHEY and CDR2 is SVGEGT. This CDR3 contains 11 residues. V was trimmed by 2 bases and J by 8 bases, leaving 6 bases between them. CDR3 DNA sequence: TGTGCCAGCAGTTACGCCGGGGGCTACACCTTC. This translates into CASSYAGGYTF.

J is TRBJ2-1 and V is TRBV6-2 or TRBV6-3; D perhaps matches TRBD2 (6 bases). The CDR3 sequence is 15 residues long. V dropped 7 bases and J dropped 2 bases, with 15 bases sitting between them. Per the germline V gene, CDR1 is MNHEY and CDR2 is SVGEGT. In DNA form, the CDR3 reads TGTGCCAGCATCGGCCTGGGGGGAACCTACAATGAGCAGTTCTTC. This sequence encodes CASIGLGGTYNEQFF.

The DNA of the CDR3 is TGTGCCTGGTCAACAGGGATGGGGGCGTCCTTTGAGCCCCAGCATTTT. Its translation: CAWSTGMGASFEPQHF. The rearrangement uses TRBV30 and TRBJ1-5; weak D call: TRBD1 (6 bases). Trimming removed 5 bases at V and 8 bases at J, with 25 bases between. This CDR3 spans 16 amino acids. Germline V CDR1 and CDR2: GTSNPN, SVGIG (reference sequence). The entire variable domain, with the rest obtained from reference TRBV30 and TRBJ1-5, is as follows: SQTIHQWPATLVQPVGSPLSLECTVEGTSNPNLYWYRQAAGRGLQLLFYSVGIGQISSEVPQNLSASRPQDRQFILSSKKLLLSDSGFYLCAWSTGMGASFEPQHFGDGTRLSIL.

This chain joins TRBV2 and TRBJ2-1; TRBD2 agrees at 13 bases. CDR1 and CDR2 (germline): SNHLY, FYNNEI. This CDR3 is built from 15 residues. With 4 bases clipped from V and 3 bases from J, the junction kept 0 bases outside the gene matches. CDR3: CASSGLAGGYNEQFF. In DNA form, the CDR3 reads TGTGCCAGCAGTGGACTAGCGGGGGGCTACAATGAGCAGTTCTTC.

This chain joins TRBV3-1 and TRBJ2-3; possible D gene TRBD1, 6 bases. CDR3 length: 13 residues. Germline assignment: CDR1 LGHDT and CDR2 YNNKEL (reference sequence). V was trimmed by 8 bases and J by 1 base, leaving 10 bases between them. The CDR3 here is CASLRQGTDTQYF. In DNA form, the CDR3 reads TGTGCCAGCCTCCGACAGGGCACAGATACGCAGTATTTT.

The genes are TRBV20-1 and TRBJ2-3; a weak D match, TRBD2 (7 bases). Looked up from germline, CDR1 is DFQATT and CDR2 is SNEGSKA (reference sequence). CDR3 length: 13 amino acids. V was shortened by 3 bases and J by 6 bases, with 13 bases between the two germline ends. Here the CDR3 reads CSASKGGLDTQYF. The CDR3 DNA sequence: TGCAGTGCTAGTAAGGGGGGGCTCGATACGCAGTATTTT.

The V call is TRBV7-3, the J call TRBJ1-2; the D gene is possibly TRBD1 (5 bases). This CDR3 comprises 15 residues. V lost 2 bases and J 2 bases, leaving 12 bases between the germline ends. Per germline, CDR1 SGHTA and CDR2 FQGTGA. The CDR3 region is CASSLGQGLNYGYTF. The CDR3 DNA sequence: TGTGCCAGCAGCTTAGGCCAGGGACTGAACTATGGCTACACCTTC.

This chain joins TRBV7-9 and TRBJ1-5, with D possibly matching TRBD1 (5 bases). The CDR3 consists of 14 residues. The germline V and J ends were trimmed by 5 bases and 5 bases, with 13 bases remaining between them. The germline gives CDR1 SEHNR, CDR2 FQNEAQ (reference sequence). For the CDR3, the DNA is TGTGCCAGCAGCAACCCCGGGGGTGATCAGCCCCAGCATTTT. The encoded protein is CASSNPGGDQPQHF.

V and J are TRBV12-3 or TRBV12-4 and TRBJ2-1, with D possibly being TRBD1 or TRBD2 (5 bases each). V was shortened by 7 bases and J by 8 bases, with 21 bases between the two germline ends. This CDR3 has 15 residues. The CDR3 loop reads CASIPLGVSIYEQFF. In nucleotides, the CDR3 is TGTGCCAGCATCCCTTTGGGGGTGTCGATTTATGAGCAGTTCTTC.

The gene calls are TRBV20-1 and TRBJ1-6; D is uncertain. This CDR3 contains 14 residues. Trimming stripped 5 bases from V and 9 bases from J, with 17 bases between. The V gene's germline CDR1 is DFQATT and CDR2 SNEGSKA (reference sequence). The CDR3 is CSAPSTYNGSPLHF. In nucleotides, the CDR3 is TGCAGTGCTCCTTCGACCTACAATGGTTCACCCCTCCACTTT.

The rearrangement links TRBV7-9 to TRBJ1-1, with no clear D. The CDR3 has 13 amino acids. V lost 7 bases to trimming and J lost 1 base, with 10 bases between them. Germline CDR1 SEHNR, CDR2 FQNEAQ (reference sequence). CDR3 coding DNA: TGTGCCAGCACCAGGTTCGGGAACACTGAAGCTTTCTTT. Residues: CASTRFGNTEAFF.

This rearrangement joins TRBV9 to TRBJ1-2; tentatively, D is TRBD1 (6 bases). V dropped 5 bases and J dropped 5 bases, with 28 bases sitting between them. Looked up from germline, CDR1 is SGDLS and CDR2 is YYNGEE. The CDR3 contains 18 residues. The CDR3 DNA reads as TGTGCCAGCAGTCCAAGAGCGGCGGCACAGGGCAGCTCTTATGGCTACACCTTC. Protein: CASSPRAAAQGSSYGYTF.

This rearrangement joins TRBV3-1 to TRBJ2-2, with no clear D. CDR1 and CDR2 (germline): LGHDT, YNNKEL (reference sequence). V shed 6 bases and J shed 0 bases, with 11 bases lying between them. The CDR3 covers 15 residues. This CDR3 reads CASSTFWPNTGELFF. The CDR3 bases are TGTGCCAGCAGTACCTTTTGGCCGAACACCGGGGAGCTGTTTTTT. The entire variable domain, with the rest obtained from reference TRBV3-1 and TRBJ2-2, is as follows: DTAVSQTPKYLVTQMGNDKSIKCEQNLGHDTMYWYKQDSKKFLKIMFSYNNKELIINETVPNRFSPKSPDKAHLNLHINSLELGDSAVYFCASSTFWPNTGELFFGEGSRLTVL.

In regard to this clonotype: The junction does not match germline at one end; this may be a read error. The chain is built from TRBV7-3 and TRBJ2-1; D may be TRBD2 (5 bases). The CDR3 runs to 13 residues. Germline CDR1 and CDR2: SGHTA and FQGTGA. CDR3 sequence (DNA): TGTGCCAGCAGCCTAACTAGGGACAATGAGCAGTTCTTC. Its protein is CASSLTRDNEQFF.

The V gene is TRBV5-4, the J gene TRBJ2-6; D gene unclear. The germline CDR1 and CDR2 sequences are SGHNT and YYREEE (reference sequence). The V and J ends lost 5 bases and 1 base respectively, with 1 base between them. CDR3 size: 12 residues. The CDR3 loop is CASRSGANVLTF. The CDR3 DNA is TGTGCCAGCAGGTCTGGGGCCAACGTCCTGACTTTC.

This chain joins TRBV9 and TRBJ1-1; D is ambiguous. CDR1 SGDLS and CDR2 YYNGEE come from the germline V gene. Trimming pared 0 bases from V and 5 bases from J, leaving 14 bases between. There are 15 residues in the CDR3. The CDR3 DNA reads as TGTGCCAGCAGCGTAGACCCCCAAGGGTTAACTGAAGCTTTCTTT. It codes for CASSVDPQGLTEAFF.

CDR3 amino acids: CSAPAGGTTDTQYF. The CDR3 region has the DNA TGCAGTGCACCCGCGGGGGGTACCACAGATACGCAGTATTTT. This chain links TRBV20-1 with TRBJ2-3, with 8 bases that match TRBD2. CDR1 and CDR2 from the germline V gene are DFQATT and SNEGSKA (reference sequence). The CDR3 runs 14 residues. With V trimmed by 6 bases and J by 2 bases, 7 bases remained unmatched.

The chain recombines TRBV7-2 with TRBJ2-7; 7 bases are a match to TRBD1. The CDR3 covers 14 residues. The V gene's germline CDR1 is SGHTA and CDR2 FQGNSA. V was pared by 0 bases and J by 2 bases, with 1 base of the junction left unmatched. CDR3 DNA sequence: TGTGCCAGCAGCTTAGCCGGACAGGCCTACGAGCAGTACTTC. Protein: CASSLAGQAYEQYF.